These T cell receptor beta chains were read from a single sample in a study of cytomegalovirus exposure and HLA in healthy donors. Sequenced by immunoSEQ multiplex PCR; TCRdb stores in-frame clones only, minus some. The sample holds some 70,000 clones, 60% to 80% seen once. The sequencing sample was made of PBMCs. The source is a male donor in good health and CMV-seropositive. CDR3s include the opening cysteine and the closing phenylalanine or tryptophan. Fields, in order: CDR3 length, V gene, clone size, D gene, J gene, CDR3 DNA, CDR3 protein. The D gene is left open where the match is weak. Rows may omit the clone size; those that give it use once, few, many or a size class.

13,TRBV4-1,.,.,TRBJ1-6,TGCGCCAGCAGCCAAGATTTGTGGGGACTCCTCCACTTT,CASSQDLWGLLHF
14,TRBV5-6,.,.,TRBJ1-1,TGTGCCAGCAGCTGGACTTTCGGGGGGGCTGAAGCTTTCTTT,CASSWTFGGAEAFF
15,TRBV5-6,few,.,TRBJ2-7,TGTGCCAGCAGCTTGTTCGGGATGGGGGGATCCGAGCAGTACTTC,CASSLFGMGGSEQYF
15,TRBV19,few,.,TRBJ2-3,TGTGCCAGTAGTATAGTGTCCGGGGGAGGAGATACGCAGTATTTT,CASSIVSGGGDTQYF
15,TRBV7-2,.,TRBD1,TRBJ1-6,TGTGCCAGCAGACCGGACAGGGGGTATAATTCACCCCTCCACTTT,CASRPDRGYNSPLHF
14,TRBV14,few,.,TRBJ2-7,TGTGCCAGCAGCCAATCCGGGCGGGGCTACGAGCAGTACTTC,CASSQSGRGYEQYF
15,TRBV30,.,.,TRBJ2-2,TGTGCCTGGAGTTTAACCGACCTGGGCGCCGGGGAGCTGTTTTTT,CAWSLTDLGAGELFF
15,TRBV15,.,.,TRBJ1-4,TGTGCCACCAGCACAAACAGAGCAACTAATGAAAAACTGTTTTTT,CATSTNRATNEKLFF
14,TRBV28,.,.,TRBJ1-5,TGTGCCAGCAGTCTGCAGGGAGGTAATCAGCCCCAGCATTTT,CASSLQGGNQPQHF
16,TRBV4-1,.,TRBD1,TRBJ1-2,TGCGCCAGCAGCCCGTCGGGACAGGGCTCCTCCTATGGCTACACCTTC,CASSPSGQGSSYGYTF
17,TRBV27,.,.,TRBJ2-1,TGTGCCAGCAGTCGGGGGACAGTTATGAGCTCCTACAATGAGCAGTTCTTC,CASSRGTVMSSYNEQFF
15,TRBV2,.,TRBD2,TRBJ2-7,TGTGCCAGCAGGAAGACTAGCGGGGCAACTTACGAGCAGTACTTC,CASRKTSGATYEQYF
17,TRBV7-9,once,TRBD1,TRBJ2-3,TGTGCCAGCAGCCTCAGACAGGGGGGGACCCTCACAGATACGCAGTATTTT,CASSLRQGGTLTDTQYF
16,TRBV27,.,TRBD1,TRBJ1-5,TGTGCCAGCAGTCCCTCGACAGGGAGTGACAATCAGCCCCAGCATTTT,CASSPSTGSDNQPQHF
16,TRBV30,.,.,TRBJ2-7,TGTGCCTGGAACGGCCAGGGGGGCGAAACCTCCTACGAGCAGTACTTC,CAWNGQGGETSYEQYF
14,TRBV2,.,.,TRBJ1-3,TGTGCCAGCAGTCAGGAATACTCTGGAAACACCATATATTTT,CASSQEYSGNTIYF
16,TRBV15,.,TRBD1,TRBJ1-6,TGTACCACCAGTAGAGACTCCAGGGGGCCGTTTTCACCCCTCCACTTT,CTTSRDSRGPFSPLHF
14,TRBV7-9,few,.,TRBJ1-1,TGTGCCAGCAGCCCCGGGACAAAGAACACTGAAGCTTTCTTT,CASSPGTKNTEAFF
15,TRBV6-1,few,TRBD1,TRBJ1-2,TGTGCCAGCACGGCGTGGACAGGGGATGACTATGGCTACACCTTC,CASTAWTGDDYGYTF
15,TRBV28,.,.,TRBJ1-1,TGTGCCAGCAGCCCATGGGGGGGGGCAATCACTGAAGCTTTCTTT,CASSPWGGAITEAFF
15,TRBV4-1,few,TRBD1,TRBJ2-2,TGCGCCAGCAGTCTTAAGGGACAGAGCACCGGGGAGCTGTTTTTT,CASSLKGQSTGELFF
16,TRBV4-1,.,.,TRBJ2-3,TGCGCCAGCAGCCAAGAGGGGGCGCCCCTAACAGATACGCAGTATTTT,CASSQEGAPLTDTQYF
12,TRBV19,once,.,TRBJ2-5,TGTGCCAGTAGCCCCGGAGGAGAGACCCAGTACTTC,CASSPGGETQYF
17,TRBV4-1,.,TRBD1,TRBJ1-2,TGCGCCAGCAGCCACTACCGGGACAGGCCACTAAACTATGGCTACACCTTC,CASSHYRDRPLNYGYTF
18,TRBV7-6,.,TRBD2,TRBJ2-7,TGTGCCAGCAGCTTAGTTTTAATTGGCCTGCGGGGGGCCGGGGAGCAGTACTTC,CASSLVLIGLRGAGEQYF
13,TRBV6-5,once,.,TRBJ1-1,TGTGCCAGCAGTTACGAGGGGGGGGGTGAAGCTTTCTTT,CASSYEGGGEAFF
10,TRBV20-1,.,.,TRBJ2-5,TGCAGTGCTAGTCTGGAGACCCAGTACTTC,CSASLETQYF
15,TRBV5-1,.,.,TRBJ2-5,TGCGCCAGCAGCTTGATCGGAGGCATTCAAGAGACCCAGTACTTC,CASSLIGGIQETQYF
16,TRBV7-9,once,.,TRBJ2-3,TGTGCCAGCAGCCCTAGGGACAAGCTTTTCACAGATACGCAGTATTTT,CASSPRDKLFTDTQYF
15,TRBV2,.,.,TRBJ1-1,TGTGCCACCTATGCAAACGACCGACTTGGGACTGAAGCTTTCTTT,CATYANDRLGTEAFF
13,TRBV7-2,once,.,TRBJ2-1,TGTGCCAGCAGCTTATCTAGCAGCCATGAGCAGTTCTTC,CASSLSSSHEQFF